The 7 T cell receptor beta chains below were found in one sample sequenced in a study of cytomegalovirus exposure and HLA in healthy donors. Sequencing used immunoSEQ multiplex PCR; TCRdb keeps in-frame clones, though not all of them. The table has roughly 270,000 clones, approximately 90% seen once. The specimen was PBMCs. These receptors all come from a young woman in good health and CMV-seronegative.

The V gene is TRBV5-4, the J gene TRBJ1-1; perhaps TRBD1 as D (5 bases). Germline V lookup: CDR1 SGHNT, CDR2 YYREEE (reference sequence). V lost 4 bases and J 0 bases, leaving 16 bases between the germline ends. CDR3 length: 16 residues. In DNA form, the CDR3 reads TGTGCCAGCAGCCCACAGACAGCAGTAATGAACACTGAAGCTTTCTTT. It encodes CASSPQTAVMNTEAFF.

This clone has more than one count but fewer than ten. This chain connects TRBV7-9 to TRBJ2-7; D call uncertain. Looked up from germline, CDR1 is SEHNR and CDR2 is FQNEAQ (reference sequence). The CDR3 length is 12 residues. V lost 7 bases, J lost 3 bases, and 10 bases lay in between. The CDR3 here is CASTSTVYEQYF. The CDR3 nucleotides read TGTGCCAGCACATCCACAGTCTACGAGCAGTACTTC. Based on the CDR3 plus reference TRBV7-9 and TRBJ2-7, the full variable domain is DTGVSQNPRHKITKRGQNVTFRCDPISEHNRLYWYRQTLGQGPEFLTYFQNEAQLEKSRLLSDRFSAERPKGSFSTLEIQRTEQGDSAMYLCASTSTVYEQYFGPGTRLTVT.

The chain uses TRBV19 and TRBJ1-5, with D unresolved. This CDR3 comprises 14 residues. The germline V gene has CDR1 LNHDA and CDR2 SQIVND (reference sequence). Trimming removed 3 bases at V and 6 bases at J, with 12 bases between. This chain's CDR3 is CASSMRGTPQPQHF. CDR3 sequence (DNA): TGTGCCAGTAGTATGCGGGGTACTCCTCAGCCCCAGCATTTT.

The chain links TRBV28 to TRBJ2-7, with TRBD1 identical over 8 bases. V lost 6 bases to trimming and J lost 2 bases; unmatched junction nucleotides: 6. This CDR3 is built from 14 residues. Germline CDR1 reads MDHEN; CDR2 reads SYDVKM. DNA for the CDR3: TGTGCCAGCAGGCTGACAGGGGTTACCTACGAGCAGTACTTC. The encoded protein is CASRLTGVTYEQYF.

This chain's CDR3 is CASSQLLLDEQFF. For the CDR3, the DNA is TGCGCCAGCAGCCAACTACTTTTAGATGAGCAGTTCTTC. The chain uses TRBV4-1 and TRBJ2-1; D is unclear. Trimming cost V 2 bases and J 8 bases, with 10 bases left between them. This CDR3 has 13 amino acids. Germline values: CDR1 MGHRA, CDR2 YSYEKL.

This chain uses TRBV11-2 with TRBJ2-1; TRBD2 might be the D (5 bases). Between the trimmed V and J ends, which lost 5 bases and 0 bases, there was a span of 14 bases. Germline CDR1 reads SGHAT; CDR2 reads FQNNGV. There are 16 residues in the CDR3. CDR3 loop: CASSPRERASYNEQFF. The CDR3 region has the DNA TGTGCCAGCAGCCCGAGGGAAAGGGCCTCCTACAATGAGCAGTTCTTC.

The chain uses TRBV6-5 and TRBJ2-7; tentatively, D is TRBD2 (6 bases). In germline, CDR1 is MNHEY, CDR2 SVGAGI. The length of the CDR3 is 15 residues. Trimming shortened V by 0 bases and J by 3 bases, and 12 bases separated the two germline ends. CDR3 region: CASSYSWIGGYEQYF. The DNA for the CDR3 is TGTGCCAGCAGTTACTCTTGGATCGGGGGCTACGAGCAGTACTTC.